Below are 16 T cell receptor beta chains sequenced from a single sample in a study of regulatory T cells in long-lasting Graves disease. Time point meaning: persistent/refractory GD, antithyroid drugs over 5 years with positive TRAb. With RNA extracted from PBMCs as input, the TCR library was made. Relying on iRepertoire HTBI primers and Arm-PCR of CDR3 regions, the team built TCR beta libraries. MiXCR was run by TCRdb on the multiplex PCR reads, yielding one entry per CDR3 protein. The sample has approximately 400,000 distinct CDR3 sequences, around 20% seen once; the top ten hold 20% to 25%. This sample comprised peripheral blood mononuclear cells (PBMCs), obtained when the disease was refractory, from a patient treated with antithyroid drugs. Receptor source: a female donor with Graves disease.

This chain's CDR3 is CSAVKTSGKNEQFF. In nucleotides, the CDR3 is TGCAGTGCTGTTAAAACTAGCGGGAAAAATGAGCAGTTCTTC. The chain joins TRBV20-1 to TRBJ2-1; TRBD2 aligns across 10 bases. The CDR3 runs 14 residues. Germline values: CDR1 DFQATT, CDR2 SNEGSKA (reference sequence). Trimming at V came to 5 bases and at J to 7 bases, leaving 8 bases not matched to a gene.

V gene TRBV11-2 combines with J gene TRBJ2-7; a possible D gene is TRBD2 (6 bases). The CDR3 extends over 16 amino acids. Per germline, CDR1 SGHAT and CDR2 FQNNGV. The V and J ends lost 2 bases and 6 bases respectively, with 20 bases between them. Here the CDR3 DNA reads TGTGCCAGCAGCTTATCGACTGCTGGAAAGGGACTCGAGCAGTACTTC. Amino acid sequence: CASSLSTAGKGLEQYF. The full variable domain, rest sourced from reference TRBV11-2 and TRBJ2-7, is EAGVAQSPRYKIIEKRQSVAFWCNPISGHATLYWYQQILGQGPKLLIQFQNNGVVDDSQLPKDRFSAERLKGVDSTLKIQPAKLEDSAVYLCASSLSTAGKGLEQYFGPGTRLTVT.

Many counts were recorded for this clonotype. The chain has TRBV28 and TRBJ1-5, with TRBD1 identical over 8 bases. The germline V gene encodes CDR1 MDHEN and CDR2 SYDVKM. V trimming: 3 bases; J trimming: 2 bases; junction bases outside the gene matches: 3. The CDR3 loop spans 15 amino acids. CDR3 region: CASSLSGQGNQPQHF. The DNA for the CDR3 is TGTGCCAGCAGTTTGTCGGGACAGGGCAATCAGCCCCAGCATTTT. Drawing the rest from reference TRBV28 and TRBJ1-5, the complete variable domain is DVKVTQSSRYLVKRTGEKVFLECVQDMDHENMFWYRQDPGLGLRLIYFSYDVKMKEKGDIPEGYSVSREKKERFSLILESASTNQTSMYLCASSLSGQGNQPQHFGDGTRLSIL.

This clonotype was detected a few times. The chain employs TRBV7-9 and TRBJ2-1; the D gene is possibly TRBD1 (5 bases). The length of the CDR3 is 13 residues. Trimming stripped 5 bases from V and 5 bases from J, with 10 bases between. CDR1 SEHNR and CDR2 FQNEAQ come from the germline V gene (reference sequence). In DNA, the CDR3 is TGTGCCAGCAGCACAGGCCTAAACAATGAGCAGTTCTTC. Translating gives CASSTGLNNEQFF.

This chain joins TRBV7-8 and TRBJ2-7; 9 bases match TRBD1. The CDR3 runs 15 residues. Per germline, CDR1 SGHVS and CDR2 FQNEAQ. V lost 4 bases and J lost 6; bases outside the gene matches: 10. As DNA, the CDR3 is TGTGCCAGCAGCTACAAGGGACAGGGAGTTTTCGAGCAGTACTTC. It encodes CASSYKGQGVFEQYF.

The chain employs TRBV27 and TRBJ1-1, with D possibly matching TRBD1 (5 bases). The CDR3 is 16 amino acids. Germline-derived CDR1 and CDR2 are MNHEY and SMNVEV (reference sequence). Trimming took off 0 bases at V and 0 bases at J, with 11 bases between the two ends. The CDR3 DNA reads TGTGCCAGCAGTTTATCGATTCAGGGCTTGAACACTGAAGCTTTCTTT. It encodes CASSLSIQGLNTEAFF.

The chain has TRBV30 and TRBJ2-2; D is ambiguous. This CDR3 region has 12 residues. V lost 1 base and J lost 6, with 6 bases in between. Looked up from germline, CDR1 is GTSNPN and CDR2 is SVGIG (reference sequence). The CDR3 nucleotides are TGTGCCTGGAGTGGTCCCCCCGGGGAGCTGTTTTTT. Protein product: CAWSGPPGELFF. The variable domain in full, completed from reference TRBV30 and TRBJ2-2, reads SQTIHQWPATLVQPVGSPLSLECTVEGTSNPNLYWYRQAAGRGLQLLFYSVGIGQISSEVPQNLSASRPQDRQFILSSKKLLLSDSGFYLCAWSGPPGELFFGEGSRLTVL.

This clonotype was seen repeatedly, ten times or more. This chain's CDR3 is CASSEGTAVGQPQHF. The CDR3 region has the DNA TGTGCCAGCAGTGAAGGCACAGCCGTCGGTCAGCCCCAGCATTTT. The chain joins TRBV6-1 to TRBJ1-5; D unclear. The CDR3 sequence is 15 residues long. From germline, CDR1 is MNHNS and CDR2 SASEGT. Trimming stripped 1 base from V and 6 bases from J, with 13 bases between.

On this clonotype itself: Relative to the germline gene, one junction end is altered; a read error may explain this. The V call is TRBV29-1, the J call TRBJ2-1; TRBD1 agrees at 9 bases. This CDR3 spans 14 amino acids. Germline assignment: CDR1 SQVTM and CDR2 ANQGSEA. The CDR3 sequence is CGVARQGGGNEQFF. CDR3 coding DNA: TGCGGCGTCGCGAGACAGGGGGGCGGGAATGAGCAGTTCTTC.

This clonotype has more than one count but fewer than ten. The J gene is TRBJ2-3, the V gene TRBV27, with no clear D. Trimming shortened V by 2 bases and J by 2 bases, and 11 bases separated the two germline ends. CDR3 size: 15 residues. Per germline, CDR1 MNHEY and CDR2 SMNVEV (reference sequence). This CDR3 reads CASSLSATFTDTQYF. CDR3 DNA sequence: TGTGCCAGCAGTTTAAGCGCCACTTTCACAGATACGCAGTATTTT.

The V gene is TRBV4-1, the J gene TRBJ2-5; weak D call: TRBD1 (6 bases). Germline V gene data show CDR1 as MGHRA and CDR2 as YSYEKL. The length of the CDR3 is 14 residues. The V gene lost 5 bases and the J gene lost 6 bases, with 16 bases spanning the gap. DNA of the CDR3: TGCGCCAGCAGCGTAGTACAGGGTCGAAAGACCCAGTACTTC. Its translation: CASSVVQGRKTQYF.

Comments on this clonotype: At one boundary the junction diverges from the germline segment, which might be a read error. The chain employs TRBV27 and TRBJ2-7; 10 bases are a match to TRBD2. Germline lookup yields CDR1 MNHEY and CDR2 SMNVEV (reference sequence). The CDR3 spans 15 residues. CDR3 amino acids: CAGSSLGTSEYEQYF. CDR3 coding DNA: TGTGCCGGCAGTTCACTAGGGACTAGCGAGTACGAGCAGTACTTC.

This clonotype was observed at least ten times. CDR3 region: CASRNLQDLHTEAFF. CDR3 coding DNA: TGTGCCAGCAGAAACCTACAGGACCTCCACACTGAAGCTTTCTTT. The rearrangement uses TRBV27 and TRBJ1-1; TRBD1 might be the D (5 bases). The germline V gene encodes CDR1 MNHEY and CDR2 SMNVEV (reference sequence). This CDR3 is 15 amino acids long. V was cut by 6 bases and J by 3 bases, with 17 bases left in between.

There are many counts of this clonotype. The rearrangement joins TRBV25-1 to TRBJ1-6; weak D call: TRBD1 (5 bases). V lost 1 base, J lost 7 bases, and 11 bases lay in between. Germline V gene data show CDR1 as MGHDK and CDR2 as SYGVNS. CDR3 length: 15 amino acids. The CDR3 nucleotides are TGTGCCAGCAGTGAATCGGGGGGTCGGAATTCACCCCTCCACTTT. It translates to CASSESGGRNSPLHF.

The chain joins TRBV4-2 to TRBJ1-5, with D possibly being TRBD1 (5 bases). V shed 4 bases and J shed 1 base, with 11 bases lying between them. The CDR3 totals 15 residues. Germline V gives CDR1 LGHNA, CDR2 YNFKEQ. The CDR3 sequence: CASSLDSSSNQPQHF. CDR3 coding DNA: TGTGCCAGCAGCCTAGACAGTTCGAGCAATCAGCCCCAGCATTTT.

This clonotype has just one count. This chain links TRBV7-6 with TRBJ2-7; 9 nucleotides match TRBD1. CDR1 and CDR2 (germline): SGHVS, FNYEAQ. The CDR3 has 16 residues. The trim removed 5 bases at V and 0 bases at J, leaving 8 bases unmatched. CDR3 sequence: CASSLDGTGSSYEQYF. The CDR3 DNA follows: TGTGCCAGCAGCCTAGACGGGACAGGGAGCTCCTACGAGCAGTACTTC.